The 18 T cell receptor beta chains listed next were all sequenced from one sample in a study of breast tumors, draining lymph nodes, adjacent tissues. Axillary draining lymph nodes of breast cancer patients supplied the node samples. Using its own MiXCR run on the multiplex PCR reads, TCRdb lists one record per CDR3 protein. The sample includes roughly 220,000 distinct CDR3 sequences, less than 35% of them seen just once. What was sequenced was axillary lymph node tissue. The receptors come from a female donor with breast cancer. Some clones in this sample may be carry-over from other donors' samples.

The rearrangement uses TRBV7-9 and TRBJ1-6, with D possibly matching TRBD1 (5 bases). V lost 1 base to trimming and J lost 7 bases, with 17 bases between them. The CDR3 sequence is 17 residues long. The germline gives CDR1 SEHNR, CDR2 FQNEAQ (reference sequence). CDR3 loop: CASSLGRGTQRNSPLHF. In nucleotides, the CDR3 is TGTGCCAGCAGCTTAGGGCGGGGGACGCAGCGCAATTCACCCCTCCACTTT. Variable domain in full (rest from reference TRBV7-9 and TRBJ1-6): DTGVSQNPRHKITKRGQNVTFRCDPISEHNRLYWYRQTLGQGPEFLTYFQNEAQLEKSRLLSDRFSAERPKGSFSTLEIQRTEQGDSAMYLCASSLGRGTQRNSPLHFGNGTRLTVT.

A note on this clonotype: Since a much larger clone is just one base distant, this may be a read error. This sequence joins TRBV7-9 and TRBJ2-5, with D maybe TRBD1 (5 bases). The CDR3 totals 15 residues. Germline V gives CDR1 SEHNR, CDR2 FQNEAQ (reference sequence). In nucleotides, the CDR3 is TGTGCCAGCAGCAACTATGTAGGGGTAGTCGAGACCCAGCACTTC. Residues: CASSNYVGVVETQHF.

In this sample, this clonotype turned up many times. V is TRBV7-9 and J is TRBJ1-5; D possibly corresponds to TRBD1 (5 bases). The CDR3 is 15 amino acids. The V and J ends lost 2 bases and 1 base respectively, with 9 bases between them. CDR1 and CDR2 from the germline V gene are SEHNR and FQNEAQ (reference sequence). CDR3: CASSLWGDSNQPQHF. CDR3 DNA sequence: TGTGCCAGCAGCTTATGGGGGGACAGCAATCAGCCCCAGCATTTT.

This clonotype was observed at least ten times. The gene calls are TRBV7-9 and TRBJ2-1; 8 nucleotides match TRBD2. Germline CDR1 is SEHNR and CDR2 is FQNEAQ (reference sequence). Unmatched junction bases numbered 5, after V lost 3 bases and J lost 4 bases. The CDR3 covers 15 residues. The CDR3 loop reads CASSFSGGAYNEQFF. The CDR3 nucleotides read TGTGCCAGCAGCTTTTCGGGGGGGGCTTACAATGAGCAGTTCTTC.

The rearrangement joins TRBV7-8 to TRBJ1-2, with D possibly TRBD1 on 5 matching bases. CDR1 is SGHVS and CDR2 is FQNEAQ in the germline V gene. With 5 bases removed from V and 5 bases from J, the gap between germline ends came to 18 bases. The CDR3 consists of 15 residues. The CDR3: CASSLPGGAFYGYTF. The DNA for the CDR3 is TGTGCCAGCAGCCTCCCGGGCGGGGCCTTTTATGGCTACACCTTC.

The CDR3 DNA sequence: TGTGCCTGGAGTGTTGGGACAGGGCGACCCAATCAGCCCCAGCATTTT. Translating gives CAWSVGTGRPNQPQHF. The V call is TRBV30, the J call TRBJ1-5; 9 positions agree with TRBD1. Germline V gene sequence: CDR1 GTSNPN, CDR2 SVGIG (reference sequence). With V trimmed by 0 bases and J by 3 bases, 6 bases remained unmatched. This CDR3 is 16 amino acids long.

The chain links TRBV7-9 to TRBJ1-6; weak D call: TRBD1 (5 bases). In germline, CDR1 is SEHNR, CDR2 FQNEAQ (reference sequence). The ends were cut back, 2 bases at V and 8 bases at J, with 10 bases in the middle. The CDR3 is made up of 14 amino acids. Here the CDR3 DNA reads TGTGCCAGCAGCTTATCAGGGTGGCATTCACCCCTCCACTTT. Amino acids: CASSLSGWHSPLHF.

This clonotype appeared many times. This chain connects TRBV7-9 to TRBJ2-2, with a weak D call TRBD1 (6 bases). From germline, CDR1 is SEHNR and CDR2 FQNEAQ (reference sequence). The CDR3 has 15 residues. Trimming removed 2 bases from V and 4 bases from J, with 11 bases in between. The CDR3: CASSLQGQRTGELFF. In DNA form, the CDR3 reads TGTGCCAGCAGCTTACAGGGGCAGCGCACCGGGGAGCTGTTTTTT.

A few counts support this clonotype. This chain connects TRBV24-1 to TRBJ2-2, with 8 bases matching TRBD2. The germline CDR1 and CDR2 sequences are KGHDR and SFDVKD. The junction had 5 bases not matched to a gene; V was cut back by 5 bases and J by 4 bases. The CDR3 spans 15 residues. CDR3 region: CATSGVAGTTGELFF. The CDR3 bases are TGTGCCACCAGTGGCGTAGCGGGGACCACCGGGGAGCTGTTTTTT.

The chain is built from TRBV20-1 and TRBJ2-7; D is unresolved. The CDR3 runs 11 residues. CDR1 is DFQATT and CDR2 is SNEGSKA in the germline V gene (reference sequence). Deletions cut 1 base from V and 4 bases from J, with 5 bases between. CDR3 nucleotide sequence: TGCAGTGCTAGAGCGGAATACGAGCAGTACTTC. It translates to CSARAEYEQYF.

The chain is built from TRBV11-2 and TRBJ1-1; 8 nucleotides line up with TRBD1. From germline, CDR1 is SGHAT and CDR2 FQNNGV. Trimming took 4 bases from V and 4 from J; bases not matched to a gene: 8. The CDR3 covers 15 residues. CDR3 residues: CASSSGTGMPTEAFF. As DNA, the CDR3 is TGTGCCAGCAGCTCCGGGACAGGAATGCCCACTGAAGCTTTCTTT.

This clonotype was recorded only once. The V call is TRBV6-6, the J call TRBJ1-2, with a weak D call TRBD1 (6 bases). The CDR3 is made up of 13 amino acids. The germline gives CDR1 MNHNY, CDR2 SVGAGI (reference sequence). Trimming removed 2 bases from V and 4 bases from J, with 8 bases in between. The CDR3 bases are TGTGCCAGCAGTTACGACAGGATCTATGGCTACACCTTC. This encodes CASSYDRIYGYTF.

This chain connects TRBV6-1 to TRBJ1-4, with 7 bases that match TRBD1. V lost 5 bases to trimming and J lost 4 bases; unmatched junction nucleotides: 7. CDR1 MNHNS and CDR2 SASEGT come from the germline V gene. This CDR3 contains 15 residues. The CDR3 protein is CASSSHGTVNEKLFF. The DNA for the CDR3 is TGTGCCAGCAGTTCACACGGGACAGTTAATGAAAAACTGTTTTTT.

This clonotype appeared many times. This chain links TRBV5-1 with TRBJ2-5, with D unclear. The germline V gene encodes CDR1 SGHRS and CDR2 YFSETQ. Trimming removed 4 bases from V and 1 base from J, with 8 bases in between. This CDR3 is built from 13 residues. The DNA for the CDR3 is TGCGCCAGCAGCCCCGGGTCCCAAGAGACCCAGTACTTC. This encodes CASSPGSQETQYF.

The chain's CDR3 is CASSDYTLAGVNPQHF. The CDR3 nucleotides are TGTGCCAGCAGTGACTACACTCTGGCGGGGGTGAATCCCCAGCATTTT. J is TRBJ1-5 and V is TRBV2; possibly TRBD1 for D (5 bases). Germline values: CDR1 SNHLY, CDR2 FYNNEI. The CDR3 contains 16 residues. Trimming left V 3 bases short and J 10 bases short, with 22 bases between.

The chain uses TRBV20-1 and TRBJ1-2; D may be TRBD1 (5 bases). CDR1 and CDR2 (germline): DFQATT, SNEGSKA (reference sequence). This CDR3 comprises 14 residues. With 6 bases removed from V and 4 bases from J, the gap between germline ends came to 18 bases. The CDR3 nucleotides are TGCAGTGCCATGACGGGGGAGAGCTCCTATGGCTACACCTTC. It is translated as CSAMTGESSYGYTF.

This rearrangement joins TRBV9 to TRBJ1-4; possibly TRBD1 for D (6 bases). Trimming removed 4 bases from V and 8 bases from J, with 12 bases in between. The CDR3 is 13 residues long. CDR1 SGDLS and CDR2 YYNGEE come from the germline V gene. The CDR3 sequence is CASSFRGWEKLFF. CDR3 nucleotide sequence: TGTGCCAGCAGCTTCAGGGGTTGGGAAAAACTGTTTTTT.

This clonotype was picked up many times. The CDR3 DNA follows: TGTGCCAGTACGACAGGGTTAACAGATACGCAGTATTTT. Residues: CASTTGLTDTQYF. V usage is TRBV19 and J usage is TRBJ2-3, with TRBD1 matching over 7 bases. From germline, CDR1 is LNHDA and CDR2 SQIVND (reference sequence). The CDR3 runs 13 residues. V lost 7 bases to trimming and J lost 3 bases; unmatched junction nucleotides: 4.